The clone carrying this T cell receptor (beta chain) was found many times. The antigen remains unidentified. V shed 0 bases, J shed 4 bases, and the junction held 6 bases outside the gene matches. Germline CDR1 SGHAT, CDR2 FQNNGV. The CDR3 sequence is 16 residues long. Time point specified: newly diagnosed GD, antithyroid drugs for less than 3 months. Extracted PBMC RNA gave rise to the TCR library. CDR3-region Arm-PCR and iRepertoire HTBI primers produced the TCR beta libraries. TCRdb independently ran MiXCR on the multiplex PCR reads; one entry per CDR3 protein. The profile shows 350,000 to 450,000 distinct CDR3 sequences, roughly 15% of them singletons. The sample belongs to a study of regulatory T cells in long-lasting Graves disease. Study results and limitations: Persistent Graves' patients showed less TCR diversity than newly diagnosed patients showed.

These data were also reused for a study on T cells in Graves' hyperthyroidism and ophthalmopathy.

This sequence originates from a woman aged 35 to 49 with Graves disease. Sequenced here: peripheral blood mononuclear cells (PBMCs), sampled at new diagnosis, from a patient treated with antithyroid drugs. This rearrangement joins TRBV11-2 to TRBJ1-2, with 9 nucleotides matching TRBD1. CDR3 sequence: CASSLDEGQGFYGYTF. The CDR3 DNA is TGTGCCAGCAGCTTAGACGAGGGACAGGGATTCTATGGCTACACCTTC. Drawing the rest from reference TRBV11-2 and TRBJ1-2, the complete variable domain is EAGVAQSPRYKIIEKRQSVAFWCNPISGHATLYWYQQILGQGPKLLIQFQNNGVVDDSQLPKDRFSAERLKGVDSTLKIQPAKLEDSAVYLCASSLDEGQGFYGYTFGSGTRLTVV.